Listed below are T cell receptor beta chains from one sample, sequenced in a study of T cell responses to AZD1222 COVID-19 vaccine. Sequenced by immunoSEQ multiplex PCR; TCRdb stores in-frame clones only, minus some. The sample lists about 180,000 clones, 90% occurring once. Sequencing used peripheral blood, obtained on day 0 of AZD1222 vaccination. The receptors here all came from an adult in good health. Both conserved end residues are part of each CDR3. Each record gives: V gene, J gene, D gene, clone size, CDR3 DNA, CDR3 protein. The D gene is left open where the match is weak. Expanded clones get a size class; other rows say once, few or many, or leave the size out.

V: TRBV3-1/TRBV3-2; J: TRBJ2-1; D: .; size: .; DNA: TGTGCCAGCAGCCAAGATCGGACACCCAGTCCCAATGAGCAGTTCTTC; CDR3: CASSQDRTPSPNEQFF
V: TRBV6-2/TRBV6-3; J: TRBJ1-2; D: TRBD1; size: .; DNA: TGTGCCAGCAGCCCCAGGGGGCTGGTCTATGGCTACACCTTC; CDR3: CASSPRGLVYGYTF
V: TRBV9; J: TRBJ1-3; D: TRBD1; size: .; DNA: TGTGCCAGCAGCGCCGGACAGGGTTCCGGAAACACCATATATTTT; CDR3: CASSAGQGSGNTIYF
V: TRBV18; J: TRBJ2-3; D: .; size: .; DNA: TGTGCCAGCTCGCCGGACAGTTACACAGATACGCAGTATTTT; CDR3: CASSPDSYTDTQYF
V: TRBV5-1; J: TRBJ1-6; D: .; size: .; DNA: TGCGCCAGCAGCTTGGCCGAGGGGGGTTCCTATAATTCACCCCTCCACTTT; CDR3: CASSLAEGGSYNSPLHF
V: TRBV19; J: TRBJ1-6; D: .; size: .; DNA: TGTGCCAGTAGTATAGTCGACGGATTATATAATTCACCCCTCCACTTT; CDR3: CASSIVDGLYNSPLHF
V: TRBV2; J: TRBJ1-5; D: .; size: once; DNA: TGTGCCAGCAGTGACCGGGTCCTTAATCAGCCCCAGCATTTT; CDR3: CASSDRVLNQPQHF
V: TRBV11-2; J: TRBJ2-7; D: .; size: .; DNA: TGTGCCAGCAGCTTAGTTACGAGTGGGGCTCGGCACGAGCAGTACTTC; CDR3: CASSLVTSGARHEQYF
V: TRBV6-5; J: TRBJ2-7; D: .; size: .; DNA: TGTGCCAGCAGTTCACCTCACAGGAGCGGATACGAGCAGTACTTC; CDR3: CASSSPHRSGYEQYF
V: TRBV27; J: TRBJ1-1; D: TRBD1; size: .; DNA: TGTGCCAGCAGTCCCCTCCAGGGGGCAGGAACTGAAGCTTTCTTT; CDR3: CASSPLQGAGTEAFF
V: TRBV5-1; J: TRBJ1-6; D: .; size: .; DNA: TGCGCCAGCAGCCCGGGCGGTTCACCCCTCCACTTT; CDR3: CASSPGGSPLHF
V: TRBV11-2; J: TRBJ2-5; D: .; size: .; DNA: TGTGCCAGCAGCCTGGGATGGGCCCAGTACTTC; CDR3: CASSLGWAQYF
V: TRBV21-1; J: TRBJ2-2; D: .; size: .; DNA: TGTGCCAGCAGCCCCAACGCGACAGGGAGGATGATCCACACCGGGGAGCTGTTTTTT; CDR3: CASSPNATGRMIHTGELFF
V: TRBV5-8; J: TRBJ1-1; D: TRBD1; size: .; DNA: TGTGCCAGCAGCTTGGGGATACAGGGGGCGGGGGTAGCTTTCTTT; CDR3: CASSLGIQGAGVAFF
V: TRBV6-2/TRBV6-3; J: TRBJ2-3; D: .; size: .; DNA: TGTGCCAGCAGTAACGGGGGGCTTAGCACAGATACGCAGTATTTT; CDR3: CASSNGGLSTDTQYF
V: TRBV18; J: TRBJ2-3; D: .; size: .; DNA: TGTGCCAGCAAGGAGACAGGCACAGATACGCAGTATTTT; CDR3: CASKETGTDTQYF
V: TRBV18; J: TRBJ2-2; D: .; size: .; DNA: TGTGCCAGCTCACCACCCACCGGGGAGCTGTTTTTT; CDR3: CASSPPTGELFF
V: TRBV6-6; J: TRBJ2-3; D: TRBD2; size: .; DNA: TGTGCCAGCAGTCAACTAGGGACTAGCGGGGGGGCCTTTTATAGCACAGATACGCAGTATTTT; CDR3: CASSQLGTSGGAFYSTDTQYF
V: TRBV3-1/TRBV3-2; J: TRBJ1-2; D: .; size: .; DNA: TGTGCCAGCAGTCCCGGAGGGTTGGGGGGAGATTATGGCTACACCTTC; CDR3: CASSPGGLGGDYGYTF
V: TRBV15; J: TRBJ2-1; D: .; size: .; DNA: TGTGCCACCAGTAGTCAGCGGGCCACCTACAATGAGCAGTTCTTC; CDR3: CATSSQRATYNEQFF
V: TRBV29-1; J: TRBJ1-4; D: TRBD1; size: .; DNA: TGCAGCGTCCAAGGACAGGGGGCTAATGAAAAACTGTTTTTT; CDR3: CSVQGQGANEKLFF
V: TRBV3-1/TRBV3-2; J: TRBJ1-2; D: TRBD1; size: .; DNA: TGTGCCAGCAGCCTCACAGGGGACTATGGCTACACCTTC; CDR3: CASSLTGDYGYTF
V: TRBV5-1; J: TRBJ2-7; D: TRBD1; size: once; DNA: TGCGCCAGCAGCCTAAGGGACAGGGCTTACGAGCAGTACTTC; CDR3: CASSLRDRAYEQYF
V: TRBV6-1; J: TRBJ1-5; D: .; size: many; DNA: TGTGCCAGCAGTGAAACGGCGGATAGCAATCAGCCCCAGCATTTT; CDR3: CASSETADSNQPQHF
V: TRBV6-5; J: TRBJ1-2; D: .; size: .; DNA: TGTGCCAGCAGCCCGGGGGGGAGAGGGAATGGCTACACCTTC; CDR3: CASSPGGRGNGYTF
V: TRBV28; J: TRBJ2-3; D: TRBD1; size: .; DNA: TGTGCCAGCAGTTTCCAGGGGGCGGGAGATACGCAGTATTTT; CDR3: CASSFQGAGDTQYF
V: TRBV21-1; J: TRBJ1-2; D: .; size: once; DNA: TGTGCCAGCAGCAAAGGTACAGGGTGGATTGGAGCTAACTATGGCTACACCTTC; CDR3: CASSKGTGWIGANYGYTF
V: TRBV10-1; J: TRBJ1-1; D: .; size: .; DNA: TGCGCCAGCAGAGGCAAGACAACCACCGATTTCATGAACACTGAAGCTTTCTTT; CDR3: CASRGKTTTDFMNTEAFF
V: TRBV5-1; J: TRBJ2-5; D: .; size: .; DNA: TGCGCCAGCAGCTTGGGGGTTGGACTAATCCAAGAGACCCAGTACTTC; CDR3: CASSLGVGLIQETQYF
V: TRBV13; J: TRBJ2-7; D: .; size: .; DNA: TGTGCCAGCAGCTCCCTGGAGGGAGACTCCTACGAGCAGTACTTC; CDR3: CASSSLEGDSYEQYF
V: TRBV7-2; J: TRBJ1-3; D: .; size: .; DNA: TGTGCCAGCAGCTTAGGCGTATACTCTGGAAACACCATATATTTT; CDR3: CASSLGVYSGNTIYF
V: TRBV27; J: TRBJ2-2; D: .; size: .; DNA: TGTGCCACCCGCCTGGGACGGAACACCGGGGAGCTGTTTTTT; CDR3: CATRLGRNTGELFF
V: TRBV10-1; J: TRBJ2-1; D: .; size: .; DNA: TGCGCCAGCAGTGAGGGCGGAGCGTATGAGCAGTTCTTC; CDR3: CASSEGGAYEQFF
V: TRBV27; J: TRBJ2-3; D: .; size: .; DNA: TGTGCCAGCAGTTTGGGCCACGGGACAAGGGAAACAGATACGCAGTATTTT; CDR3: CASSLGHGTRETDTQYF
V: TRBV5-1; J: TRBJ1-5; D: TRBD1; size: .; DNA: TGCGCCAGCAGCACACCGGGACAGGGGATTCATCAGCCCCAGCATTTT; CDR3: CASSTPGQGIHQPQHF
V: TRBV5-1; J: TRBJ2-2; D: TRBD1; size: few; DNA: TGCGCCAGCAGCCTTTTCGGACAGGCGAACACCGGGGAGCTGTTTTTT; CDR3: CASSLFGQANTGELFF
V: TRBV28; J: TRBJ1-6; D: .; size: .; DNA: TGTGCCAGCAGTTCAGGGTCTATGAGTTCACCCCTCCACTTT; CDR3: CASSSGSMSSPLHF
V: TRBV27; J: TRBJ2-1; D: TRBD1; size: once; DNA: TGTGCCAGCAGTTTATTTTTCGCCAGGGGGCGCTGGAATGAGCAGTTCTTC; CDR3: CASSLFFARGRWNEQFF
V: TRBV3-1/TRBV3-2; J: TRBJ2-2; D: TRBD1; size: .; DNA: TGTGCCAGCAGCCACCGACAGGGAGCGAACACCGGGGAGCTGTTTTTT; CDR3: CASSHRQGANTGELFF
V: TRBV4-2; J: TRBJ2-7; D: .; size: .; DNA: TGTGCCAGCAGCCAGGGGGGTAACGCGGCCTACGAGCAGTACTTC; CDR3: CASSQGGNAAYEQYF
V: TRBV6-1; J: TRBJ2-7; D: TRBD1; size: .; DNA: TGTGCCAGCAGTGATACAGGGGTGTACGAGCAGTACTTC; CDR3: CASSDTGVYEQYF
V: TRBV21-1; J: TRBJ2-7; D: .; size: .; DNA: TGTGCCAGCAGCATTCAGGGGATAAACTACGAGCAGTACTTC; CDR3: CASSIQGINYEQYF
V: TRBV6-2/TRBV6-3; J: TRBJ1-2; D: TRBD1; size: once; DNA: TGTGCCAGCAGTGCGACAGGGAGCCCGACCTATGGCTACACCTTC; CDR3: CASSATGSPTYGYTF
V: TRBV5-1; J: TRBJ2-5; D: TRBD1; size: .; DNA: TGCGCCAGTAGGCGTGTAGGGACAGAAGGCAGAGAGACCCAGTACTTC; CDR3: CASRRVGTEGRETQYF
V: TRBV19; J: TRBJ1-1; D: TRBD1; size: .; DNA: TGTGCCAGTGAGACACAGGGGAGTACTGAAGCTTTCTTT; CDR3: CASETQGSTEAFF
V: TRBV27; J: TRBJ2-1; D: TRBD2; size: .; DNA: TGTGCCAGCAGTGGGCCTAGCGGGGGGGCAGGCAATGAGCAGTTCTTC; CDR3: CASSGPSGGAGNEQFF
V: TRBV6-6; J: TRBJ1-5; D: TRBD1; size: .; DNA: TGTGCCAGCAATGATGGACAGGGGAAAAATCAGCCCCAGCATTTT; CDR3: CASNDGQGKNQPQHF
V: TRBV7-2; J: TRBJ1-5; D: TRBD1; size: .; DNA: TGTGCCAGCAGCCCCTGGACAGGGGGCCGGAATAGCAATCAGCCCCAGCATTTT; CDR3: CASSPWTGGRNSNQPQHF
V: TRBV19; J: TRBJ1-2; D: .; size: once; DNA: TGTGCCAGTAGTATTATGGCAGGTAGAAACTATGGCTACACCTTC; CDR3: CASSIMAGRNYGYTF
V: TRBV7-9; J: TRBJ2-3; D: TRBD1; size: .; DNA: TGTGCCAGCAGCCCCCCCGACAGGGTAGTAACAGATACGCAGTATTTT; CDR3: CASSPPDRVVTDTQYF
V: TRBV10-3; J: TRBJ1-1; D: .; size: .; DNA: TGTGCCATCAGTGAGTCCAGACAGCTGAACACTGAAGCTTTCTTT; CDR3: CAISESRQLNTEAFF